Each of the 27 T cell receptor beta chains below was sequenced from the same sample in a study of CD8+ T cells in alopecia areata (dated by TCRdb to 2017 to 2018). Receptor libraries were prepared by the immunoSEQ multiplex PCR assay. For TCR sequencing, RNA was extracted from every sample and reverse transcribed into cDNA to serve as template. The clones in this table, taken by TCRdb from immuneACCESS, are in-frame only. Not every clone is retained; where verified, under half of the shortfall comes from an unresolved V gene, and the cause of the rest is unknown. The table puts 200,000 to 300,000 clones in this sample, none counted just once. The ten largest clones add up to approximately 1.2% of the sample. Cells from pooled mouse cutaneous lymph nodes were stained for CD4, CD8alpha, NKG2D, NKG2ACE and other markers and then sorted on a BD Influx. Source material: CD4+ T cells sorted from a lymph node. These receptors all come from a C3H/HeJ mouse with alopecia areata. The MHC haplotype carried by mice of this strain is H2-k.

As for this clone: Here the gene names and germline are mouse. Sequencing ends 3 residues short of the CDR3 end; the germline J gene provides the rest. J is TRBJ1-6 and V is TRBV1; possibly TRBD1 for D (6 bases). TRBJ1-6 is an ORF, with its function uncertain. Germline CDR1 NSQYPW, CDR2 LRSPGD (reference sequence). The CDR3 extends over 15 amino acids. Trimming cost V 0 bases and J 10 bases, with 13 bases left between them. Incomplete CDR3 DNA: TGCACCTGCAGTGCAGAGGGGGGGGCTAGATCGCCC. Translated, it gives CTCSAEGGARSP. The CDR3 in full is CTCSAEGGARSPLYF.

About this clone itself: Gene names and germline refer to mouse. The sequence runs out 4 residues before the end of the CDR3; the remainder is reconstructed from the germline J gene. The sample has other DNA sequences that encode this CDR3 too. The chain has TRBV19 and TRBJ2-4; 7 nucleotides line up with TRBD1. Germline-derived CDR1 and CDR2 are FNHDT and SITEND (reference sequence). This CDR3 contains 12 residues. The CDR3: CASSRDRNTLYF. Partial CDR3 DNA: TGTGCCAGCAGCAGGGACAGAAAC.

The sample holds a few counts of this clone. Gene names refer to mouse genes. The chain's CDR3 is CTCSAQGQPSAETLYF. CDR3 DNA, as far as it was read: TGCACCTGCAGTGCACAGGGCCAGCCTAGTGCAGAA. The chain links TRBV1 to TRBJ2-3, with D maybe TRBD1 (5 bases). Read data end 4 residues before the CDR3 end; the end is taken from the germline J gene. V lost 2 bases and J lost 0, with 12 bases in between. This CDR3 has 16 residues. CDR1 and CDR2 from the germline V gene are NSQYPW and LRSPGD (reference sequence).

This clone was seen at least ten times. The genes are named according to mouse. From the germline J gene comes the end of the CDR3, since the read stops 4 residues before it. The chain joins TRBV13-1 to TRBJ1-2; 8 bases line up with TRBD1. V shed 2 bases and J 0 bases; nucleotides not matched to a gene: 3. CDR1 NSHNY and CDR2 SYGAGN come from the germline V gene. The length of the CDR3 is 15 residues. The CDR3 is CASSEQGEANSDYTF. The covered CDR3 bases are TGTGCCAGCAGTGAACAGGGGGAGGCAAACTCC.

About this clone itself: The listed genes are named as in mouse. The read stops 4 residues short of the end of the CDR3; the missing end is completed from the germline J gene. The V call is TRBV13-1, the J call TRBJ1-1; D gene unclear. This CDR3 region has 14 residues. Deletions cut 1 base from V and 0 bases from J, with 7 bases between. CDR1 is NSHNY and CDR2 is SYGAGN in the germline V gene. CDR3 residues: CASSDRGSNTEVFF. CDR3 DNA, as far as it was read: TGTGCCAGCAGTGATCGTGGGTCAAACACA.

This clone was seen a few times. Mouse gene names apply. Sequencing ends 4 residues short of the CDR3 end; the germline J gene provides the rest. This sequence joins TRBV19 and TRBJ2-1, with D perhaps matching TRBD1 (5 bases). Per germline, CDR1 FNHDT and CDR2 SITEND (reference sequence). This CDR3 comprises 14 residues. Trimming stripped 5 bases from V and 3 bases from J, with 12 bases between. CDR3 loop: CASRSGSGYAEQFF. The CDR3 bases that were read are TGTGCCAGCAGGTCAGGGAGTGGCTATGCT.

Details on this clone: These gene names are mouse names. The missing CDR3 end, 4 residues past where the read stops, is filled in from the germline J gene. This specimen includes other DNA sequences encoding the same CDR3. The V and J genes are TRBV14 and TRBJ2-7, with D hard to call. This CDR3 has 11 amino acids. Germline V gene sequence: CDR1 SGHDT, CDR2 FRDEAV. The ends were cut back, 7 bases at V and 3 bases at J, with 8 bases in the middle. Incomplete CDR3 DNA: TGTGCCAGCCGAGACAACTAT. Amino acid sequence: CASRDNY. The complete CDR3 protein is CASRDNYEQYF.

Remarks on this clone: Genes and germline are mouse. The read terminates 4 residues ahead of where the CDR3 ends, so the germline J gene completes it. The gene calls are TRBV5 and TRBJ1-2; D not certain. Germline assignment: CDR1 LGHNA and CDR2 YNLKQL (reference sequence). Trimming removed 0 bases from V and 0 bases from J, with 5 bases in between. The CDR3 runs 14 residues. This CDR3 reads CASSQERSNSDYTF. The DNA read from the CDR3 is TGTGCCAGCAGCCAAGAGAGGTCAAACTCC.

In this sample, this clone turned up many times. The germline and genes are mouse ones. CDR3 amino acids: CASSFPDSANSDYTF. The part of the CDR3 DNA that was read is TGTGCCAGCAGTTTCCCGGACAGTGCAAACTCC. The V and J genes are TRBV19 and TRBJ1-2, with D maybe TRBD1 (6 bases). Coverage ceases 4 residues before the CDR3 finishes, and the germline J gene fills in the end. Per the germline V gene, CDR1 is FNHDT and CDR2 is SITEND (reference sequence). The CDR3 totals 15 residues. The germline V and J ends were trimmed by 4 bases and 0 bases, with 13 bases remaining between them.

This clone has just a few counts. Gene names are the mouse ones. With the read ending 4 residues before the CDR3 end, the germline J gene is used to fill in that end. The chain joins TRBV19 to TRBJ2-3; 10 bases are a match to TRBD2. Germline assignment: CDR1 FNHDT and CDR2 SITEND (reference sequence). V gave up 5 bases and J gave up 4 bases; unmatched junction bases: 4. The CDR3 runs 14 residues. CDR3 DNA, as far as it was read: TGTGCCAGCAGGCCGGGACTGGGGTCAGAA. It yields the protein CASRPGLGSE. The whole CDR3 reads CASRPGLGSETLYF.

Notes on this clone: Gene names are the mouse ones. The observed sequence ends 4 residues before the CDR3 terminus, with the missing tail filled in from the germline J gene. The rearrangement uses TRBV19 and TRBJ2-3; 9 nucleotides match TRBD2. The CDR3 totals 17 residues. V shed 2 bases and J 0 bases; nucleotides not matched to a gene: 7. Germline loops: CDR1 FNHDT, CDR2 SITEND (reference sequence). CDR3 sequence reads: CASSIVGGARSAETLYF. The CDR3 bases that were read are TGTGCCAGCAGTATCGTTGGGGGGGCGCGAAGTGCAGAA.

Concerning this clone itself: Gene names denote mouse genes. From the germline J gene comes the end of the CDR3, since the read stops 4 residues before it. This same CDR3 is encoded by further DNA sequences in the sample. The gene calls are TRBV5 and TRBJ2-5; D might be TRBD2 (6 bases). Trimming took 4 bases from V and 0 from J, leaving 8 bases between them. Germline V gene data show CDR1 as LGHNA and CDR2 as YNLKQL (reference sequence). This CDR3 is built from 14 residues. The sequenced CDR3 bases are TGTGCCAGCAGCCCCGACTGGAACCAAGAC. The encoded protein is CASSPDWNQD. The whole CDR3 protein is CASSPDWNQDTQYF.

The table lists this clone with many counts. Gene labels here are mouse ones. The read finishes 4 residues shy of the CDR3 end, and the germline J gene is used to complete it. The sample holds other DNA sequences that translate to the same CDR3. The chain links TRBV1 to TRBJ2-1; unclear D gene. Trimming took off 3 bases at V and 0 bases at J, with 6 bases between the two ends. The CDR3 length is 14 residues. CDR1 NSQYPW and CDR2 LRSPGD come from the germline V gene (reference sequence). This CDR3 is CTCSAGYNYAEQFF. CDR3 DNA, as far as it was read: TGCACCTGCAGTGCTGGGTATAACTATGCT.

As regards this clone: Gene and germline names: mouse. The CDR3 end is not reached by the read, which stops 4 residues before it; the germline J gene fills it in. This rearrangement joins TRBV13-2 to TRBJ1-2; D might be TRBD1 (6 bases). Trimming shortened V by 0 bases and J by 0 bases, and 15 bases separated the two germline ends. CDR1 NNHNN and CDR2 SYGAGS come from the germline V gene (reference sequence). The CDR3 is 17 residues long. The CDR3: CASGDARGGTSNSDYTF. The CDR3 bases that were read are TGTGCCAGCGGTGATGCACGAGGCGGGACATCAAACTCC.

In the case of this clone: Gene labels here are mouse ones. The DNA ends 4 residues before the CDR3 does, and the rest of the CDR3 is filled in from the germline J gene. At the DNA level, this CDR3 is encoded by other sequences in the same sample as well. The chain carries TRBV17 and TRBJ2-3, with D perhaps TRBD2 (5 bases). The CDR3 is made up of 13 amino acids. Germline V CDR1 and CDR2: MNHDT, YYDKIL. V lost 3 bases, J lost 1 base, and 5 bases lay in between. The chain's CDR3 is CASSSWGAETLYF. Partial CDR3 DNA: TGTGCTAGCAGTAGCTGGGGTGCAGAA. Full variable domain (rest looked up from reference TRBV17 and TRBJ2-3): DTTVKQNPRYKLARVGKPVNLICSQTMNHDTMYWYQKKPNQAPKLLLFYYDKILNREADTFEKFQSSRPNNSFCSLYIGSAGLEYSAMYLCASSSWGAETLYFGSGTRLTVL.

There are a few counts of this clone. Gene names and germline match the mouse. With the read ending 4 residues before the CDR3 end, the germline J gene is used to fill in that end. The chain employs TRBV13-3 and TRBJ2-5; D is unclear. Germline CDR1 and CDR2: NNHDY and SYVADS. The CDR3 extends over 13 amino acids. V shed 6 bases and J shed 3 bases, with 11 bases lying between them. CDR3 residues: CASTPQAQDTQYF. CDR3 DNA, as far as it was read: TGTGCCAGCACCCCGCAGGCTCAAGAC.

A few counts support this clone. Germline and genes: mouse. The read comes to an end 3 residues before the CDR3 does, leaving the germline J gene to fill in the end. The rearrangement joins TRBV31 to TRBJ1-6, with 7 bases lining up with TRBD1. TRBJ1-6 is an ORF; its function is uncertain. The CDR3 length is 14 residues. Per the germline V gene, CDR1 is GKSSPN and CDR2 is SITVG. Losses at the gene ends were 1 base for V and 8 bases for J; bases not matched to a gene: 5. CDR3 in amino acids: CAWSPTGWDSPLYF. The CDR3 DNA, read in part, is TGTGCCTGGAGTCCGACAGGGTGGGATTCGCCC.

On this clone itself: Here the gene names and germline are mouse. The CDR3 end lies 4 residues beyond the end of the read and is filled in from the germline J gene. This chain joins TRBV13-3 and TRBJ2-3; 7 positions match TRBD1. This CDR3 spans 15 amino acids. The V and J ends lost 3 bases and 0 bases, in that order; junction bases with no gene match: 4. Germline CDR1 is NNHDY and CDR2 is SYVADS. The CDR3 here is CASSVTGKSAETLYF. CDR3 DNA, as far as it was read: TGTGCCAGCAGTGTGACAGGGAAGAGTGCAGAA.

Comment on this clone: Here the gene names and germline are mouse. The CDR3 bases that were read are TGTGCCAGCAGTGATGCAACAGGGGGCAACACA. Its translation is CASSDATGGNT. The entire CDR3 is CASSDATGGNTEVFF. The rearrangement joins TRBV13-3 to TRBJ1-1, with 9 bases matching TRBD1. The DNA ends 4 residues before the CDR3 does, and the rest of the CDR3 is filled in from the germline J gene. CDR3 length: 15 amino acids. The germline gives CDR1 NNHDY, CDR2 SYVADS. J gave up 2 bases and V 0 bases, and 2 bases lay outside the gene matches.

This clone appeared a few times. The germline and genes are mouse ones. Read coverage stops 4 residues before the CDR3 terminus; the germline J gene supplies the remainder. V usage is TRBV13-3 and J usage is TRBJ1-1, with D hard to call. Germline V gene lookup returns CDR1 NNHDY and CDR2 SYVADS. The CDR3 covers 12 residues. The covered CDR3 bases are TGTGCCAGCAGCCACAGAAAAACA. Translation gives CASSHRKT. The entire CDR3 is CASSHRKTEVFF.

On this clone itself: Here the gene names and germline are mouse. The CDR3 extends 4 residues past the end of the read, so its final part is completed from the germline J gene. The V and J genes are TRBV19 and TRBJ2-1, with D perhaps matching TRBD1 (6 bases). The V and J ends lost 4 bases and 3 bases respectively, with 11 bases between them. The CDR3 runs to 14 residues. Germline-derived CDR1 and CDR2 are FNHDT and SITEND (reference sequence). CDR3 loop: CASSRQAIYAEQFF. The covered CDR3 bases are TGTGCCAGCAGTCGACAGGCAATCTATGCT.

There are a few counts of this clone. Gene names and germline refer to mouse. Coverage ceases 4 residues before the CDR3 finishes, and the germline J gene fills in the end. The V call is TRBV13-1, the J call TRBJ2-5; 7 bases line up with TRBD1. The CDR3 extends over 15 amino acids. Germline V gene sequence: CDR1 NSHNY, CDR2 SYGAGN. The V gene end was trimmed by 3 bases and the J gene end by 0 bases; junction bases not matched to a gene: 4. The sequenced CDR3 bases are TGTGCCAGCAGTGCTGACAGGGATAACCAAGAC. Protein: CASSADRDNQD. The entire CDR3 reads CASSADRDNQDTQYF.

This clone appeared many times. The genes and germline here are from mouse. The observed sequence ends 4 residues before the CDR3 terminus, with the missing tail filled in from the germline J gene. The identical CDR3 is also encoded by other nucleotide sequences in the sample. This rearrangement joins TRBV13-1 to TRBJ1-2, with D uncertain. Trimming pared 3 bases from V and 0 bases from J, leaving 6 bases between. Germline loops: CDR1 NSHNY, CDR2 SYGAGN. The CDR3 sequence is 13 residues long. Incomplete CDR3 DNA: TGTGCCAGCAGTGGACAAGCAAACTCC. Translation: CASSGQANS. The whole CDR3 is CASSGQANSDYTF.

Turning to this clone: Gene and germline names: mouse. Read coverage stops 4 residues before the CDR3 terminus; the germline J gene supplies the remainder. Distinct nucleotide sequences in the sample also encode this CDR3. The rearrangement joins TRBV13-1 to TRBJ2-2; unclear D gene. CDR1 and CDR2 from the germline V gene are NSHNY and SYGAGN. This CDR3 region has 13 residues. V lost 5 bases and J 0 bases, leaving 5 bases between the germline ends. The CDR3 reads CASRQSNTGQLYF. CDR3 bases read: TGTGCCAGCAGACAGTCAAACACCGGG.

This clone showed up just a few times. Gene names are the mouse ones. Read data end 4 residues before the CDR3 end; the end is taken from the germline J gene. The sample contains more than one DNA sequence encoding this CDR3. The chain employs TRBV1 and TRBJ1-1, with 8 bases aligning to TRBD1. Trimming took 3 bases from V and 0 from J; bases not matched to a gene: 3. Germline values: CDR1 NSQYPW, CDR2 LRSPGD (reference sequence). The CDR3 extends over 15 amino acids. This CDR3 reads CTCSAHRGANTEVFF. The part of the CDR3 DNA that was read is TGCACCTGCAGTGCCCACAGGGGGGCAAACACA.

This clone was counted many times. The genes and germline here are from mouse. The read gets to within 4 residues of the CDR3 end, and the germline J gene fills in the rest. The same CDR3 also results from other DNA sequences found in this sample. The chain carries TRBV5 and TRBJ1-1; TRBD1 might be the D (5 bases). Germline CDR1 is LGHNA and CDR2 is YNLKQL (reference sequence). With 0 bases removed from V and 3 bases from J, the gap between germline ends came to 5 bases. CDR3 length: 13 residues. CDR3 in amino acids: CASSQEGDTEVFF. The sequenced part of the CDR3 DNA is TGTGCCAGCAGCCAAGAGGGGGACACA.

With regard to this clone: Germline and genes: mouse. CDR3 loop: CASSPGPDIEVFF. Incomplete CDR3 DNA: TGTGCCAGCAGTCCCGGCCCGGACATA. This rearrangement joins TRBV19 to TRBJ1-1, with D tentatively TRBD1 (5 bases). The CDR3 is cut off 4 residues early in the read; its end comes from the germline J gene. The CDR3 contains 13 residues. Germline V gene data show CDR1 as FNHDT and CDR2 as SITEND (reference sequence). Full variable domain (rest looked up from reference TRBV19 and TRBJ1-1): GGIITQTPKFLIGQEGQKLTLKCQQNFNHDTMYWYRQDSGKGLRLIYYSITENDLQKGDLSEGYDASREKKSSFSLTVTSAQKNEMAVFLCASSPGPDIEVFFGKGTRLTVV.